One and the same sample provided the 23 T cell receptor beta chains below, sequenced in a study of blood T cell repertoires in COVID-19. Produced via immunoSEQ multiplex PCR; TCRdb's table is partial and in-frame only. In the table there are 250,000 or so clones, 83% of which are singletons. Sample: peripheral blood. These receptors were taken from a human donor in a cohort sampled during active COVID-19.

The table lists this clone with a few counts. The chain joins TRBV5-1 to TRBJ2-2, with 8 nucleotides matching TRBD1. The CDR3 sequence is 15 residues long. Germline CDR1 reads SGHRS; CDR2 reads YFSETQ. Germline trimming cut 2 bases from V and 4 bases from J; bases unmatched to any gene: 4. Written as DNA, the CDR3 is TGCGCCAGCAGCTTTGACAGGGGAGGCACCGGGGAGCTGTTTTTT. Encoded protein: CASSFDRGGTGELFF.

The V call is TRBV28, the J call TRBJ2-3; 13 bases are a match to TRBD2. CDR3 length: 17 amino acids. Germline CDR1 is MDHEN and CDR2 is SYDVKM. V gave up 5 bases and J gave up 3 bases; unmatched junction bases: 8. CDR3 coding DNA: TGTGCCAGCAGTCGGACTAGCGGGAGAGCTGTGACAGATACGCAGTATTTT. Amino acid sequence: CASSRTSGRAVTDTQYF.

The V gene is TRBV20-1, the J gene TRBJ1-2, with 9 bases aligning to TRBD1. CDR1 DFQATT and CDR2 SNEGSKA come from the germline V gene (reference sequence). J was trimmed by 3 bases and V by 3 bases; bases with no gene match: 5. This CDR3 spans 14 amino acids. CDR3 in DNA: TGCAGTGCTAGTAGGGGACAGGGAGACTATGGCTACACCTTC. Encoded protein: CSASRGQGDYGYTF.

The rearrangement links TRBV6-6 to TRBJ1-2; 10 nucleotides agree with TRBD1. With 0 bases clipped from V and 8 bases from J, the junction kept 3 bases outside the gene matches. Germline V CDR1 and CDR2: MNHNY, SVGAGI (reference sequence). The CDR3 has 14 residues. The CDR3 here is CASSYSDRGRGYTF. In nucleotides, the CDR3 is TGTGCCAGCAGTTACTCGGACAGGGGGAGAGGCTACACCTTC.

The chain links TRBV6-5 to TRBJ1-2; D remains unclear. V lost 6 bases to trimming and J lost 2 bases, with 16 bases between them. The CDR3 contains 15 residues. Germline values: CDR1 MNHEY, CDR2 SVGAGI. This CDR3 reads CASRPPGVLNYGYTF. CDR3 in DNA: TGTGCCAGCAGACCCCCCGGGGTTTTGAACTATGGCTACACCTTC.

The V and J genes are TRBV30 and TRBJ2-3; possible D gene TRBD2, 6 bases. Germline assignment: CDR1 GTSNPN and CDR2 SVGIG (reference sequence). This CDR3 has 13 residues. Trimming removed 2 bases from V and 6 bases from J, with 12 bases in between. CDR3 bases: TGTGCCTGGAGTCCCCGCCGGGGGGATACGCAGTATTTT. Residues: CAWSPRRGDTQYF. The whole variable domain, filled in from reference TRBV30 and TRBJ2-3, reads SQTIHQWPATLVQPVGSPLSLECTVEGTSNPNLYWYRQAAGRGLQLLFYSVGIGQISSEVPQNLSASRPQDRQFILSSKKLLLSDSGFYLCAWSPRRGDTQYFGPGTRLTVL.

The CDR3 DNA reads TGTGCCAGCAGGTCCGAGGGGGACGGGGAGCTGTTTTTT. Translation gives CASRSEGDGELFF. V gene TRBV2 combines with J gene TRBJ2-2; possible D gene TRBD1, 6 bases. The CDR3 spans 13 residues. Per germline, CDR1 SNHLY and CDR2 FYNNEI. The V and J ends lost 6 bases and 7 bases respectively, with 12 bases between them.

The chain recombines TRBV6-5 with TRBJ2-5; D uncertain. This CDR3 spans 14 amino acids. Trimming pared 4 bases from V and 4 bases from J, leaving 13 bases between. Germline V gene data show CDR1 as MNHEY and CDR2 as SVGAGI. The CDR3 is CASSWSSMGETQYF. The CDR3 coding sequence is TGTGCCAGCAGTTGGAGTTCTATGGGAGAGACCCAGTACTTC.

The V gene is TRBV15, the J gene TRBJ1-6; TRBD1 matches 8 bases. Germline V gene data show CDR1 as LNHNV and CDR2 as YYDKDF (reference sequence). The CDR3 has 15 residues. J gave up 9 bases and V 0 bases, and 4 bases lay outside the gene matches. In DNA, the CDR3 is TGTGCCACCAGCAGAGATTGGGGACAGGTTTCACCCCTCCACTTT. Its protein is CATSRDWGQVSPLHF.

The CDR3 nucleotides are TGTGCCAGCAGCTCAGGGGTCCGCGACGCGGACCCCTATGGCTACACCTTC. Translated: CASSSGVRDADPYGYTF. The chain has TRBV11-2 and TRBJ1-2; D is possibly TRBD1 (6 bases). Germline lookup yields CDR1 SGHAT and CDR2 FQNNGV. The CDR3 runs to 17 residues. V shed 4 bases and J shed 4 bases, with 22 bases lying between them.

The rearrangement uses TRBV18 and TRBJ1-1; TRBD1 matches at 10 bases. Germline V gene data show CDR1 as KGHSH and CDR2 as LQKENI. V was clipped by 4 bases and J by 0 bases; unmatched bases: 8. This CDR3 comprises 17 residues. CDR3 coding DNA: TGTGCCAGCTCACGGACCGGGACAGGGGCTATGAACACTGAAGCTTTCTTT. Translated, it gives CASSRTGTGAMNTEAFF.

V is TRBV5-1 and J is TRBJ2-2; TRBD2 is a possible D gene (6 bases). The CDR3 is 17 amino acids. Germline values: CDR1 SGHRS, CDR2 YFSETQ. The ends were cut back, 0 bases at V and 3 bases at J, with 15 bases in the middle. CDR3 region: CASSLEGTGVDTGELFF. The CDR3, as DNA: TGCGCCAGCAGCTTGGAGGGAACGGGAGTTGACACCGGGGAGCTGTTTTTT.

The chain joins TRBV5-4 to TRBJ2-4; 8 bases line up with TRBD2. The CDR3 contains 16 residues. CDR1 SGHNT and CDR2 YYREEE come from the germline V gene (reference sequence). V was clipped by 4 bases and J by 5 bases; unmatched bases: 11. In DNA form, the CDR3 reads TGTGCCAGCAGCCCAGCTTGGGAAGCGGGAGAAAACATTCAGTACTTC. Amino acid sequence: CASSPAWEAGENIQYF.

V and J are TRBV5-6 and TRBJ2-2; D is perhaps TRBD1 (6 bases). Trimming removed 4 bases from V and 5 bases from J, with 12 bases in between. This CDR3 has 14 residues. Germline V gene sequence: CDR1 SGHDT, CDR2 YYEEEE. CDR3 loop: CASSPGVLTGELFF. The CDR3 DNA follows: TGTGCCAGCAGCCCAGGGGTGCTAACCGGGGAGCTGTTTTTT. Filled out from reference TRBV5-6 and TRBJ2-2, the complete variable domain reads DAGVTQSPTHLIKTRGQQVTLRCSPKSGHDTVSWYQQALGQGPQFIFQYYEEEERQRGNFPDRFSGHQFPNYSSELNVNALLLGDSALYLCASSPGVLTGELFFGEGSRLTVL.

This chain uses TRBV28 with TRBJ2-2; TRBD1 aligns across 7 bases. Unmatched junction bases numbered 10, after V lost 7 bases and J lost 5 bases. Germline CDR1 and CDR2: MDHEN and SYDVKM. The CDR3 spans 15 residues. In DNA form, the CDR3 reads TGTGCCAGCATCCTATCCGGGACAGCGACCGGGGAGCTGTTTTTT. It encodes CASILSGTATGELFF.

This clone was recorded once. The chain links TRBV4-2 to TRBJ1-5; tentative D call: TRBD1 (5 bases). With 1 base removed from V and 3 bases from J, the gap between germline ends came to 10 bases. The length of the CDR3 is 15 residues. Germline-derived CDR1 and CDR2 are LGHNA and YNFKEQ. CDR3 protein: CASSQVGGTNQPQHF. As DNA, the CDR3 is TGTGCCAGCAGCCAAGTAGGAGGGACCAATCAGCCCCAGCATTTT.

CDR3 in amino acids: CAISMGAARDGYTF. The CDR3, as DNA: TGTGCCATCTCCATGGGGGCTGCGAGGGATGGCTACACCTTC. The rearrangement links TRBV10-3 to TRBJ1-2, with D possibly matching TRBD1 (6 bases). The CDR3 is 14 amino acids. Germline loops: CDR1 ENHRY, CDR2 SYGVKD. With 8 bases removed from V and 6 bases from J, the gap between germline ends came to 19 bases.

The rearrangement uses TRBV5-1 and TRBJ1-4; 7 bases map to TRBD1. Germline loops: CDR1 SGHRS, CDR2 YFSETQ. The CDR3 loop spans 17 amino acids. The V and J ends lost 4 bases and 8 bases, in that order; junction bases with no gene match: 17. CDR3 nucleotide sequence: TGCGCCAGCAGCCCCGTATGGGGCCGGGACAGCAAAGAAAAACTGTTTTTT. Its translation: CASSPVWGRDSKEKLFF.

The chain couples TRBV6-1 to TRBJ2-3; unclear D gene. The CDR3 is 15 residues long. Trimming removed 0 bases from V and 5 bases from J, with 12 bases in between. Germline V gives CDR1 MNHNS, CDR2 SASEGT. The CDR3 here is CASSEAPPYGDTQYF. In nucleotides, the CDR3 is TGTGCCAGCAGTGAAGCCCCACCTTACGGAGATACGCAGTATTTT.

The chain is built from TRBV7-3 and TRBJ2-1, with 7 bases aligning to TRBD1. CDR1 and CDR2 from the germline V gene are SGHTA and FQGTGA. This CDR3 has 15 amino acids. With V trimmed by 5 bases and J by 2 bases, 6 bases remained unmatched. This CDR3 reads CASSPRQGPYNEQFF. In DNA form, the CDR3 reads TGTGCCAGCAGCCCCCGACAGGGACCCTACAATGAGCAGTTCTTC.

The V gene is TRBV3-1 (or the pseudogene TRBV3-2), the J gene TRBJ2-3; D gene ambiguous. Germline-derived CDR1 and CDR2 are LGHDT and YNNKEL (reference sequence). The ends were cut back, 1 base at V and 3 bases at J, with 8 bases in the middle. The CDR3 extends over 14 amino acids. CDR3 sequence: CASSQAEKTDTQYF. The CDR3 region has the DNA TGTGCCAGCAGCCAAGCGGAGAAGACAGATACGCAGTATTTT.

There are a few counts of this clone. The V gene is TRBV6-5, the J gene TRBJ1-1, with D tentatively TRBD1 (6 bases). The ends were cut back, 6 bases at V and 1 base at J, with 12 bases in the middle. The CDR3 length is 14 residues. CDR1 is MNHEY and CDR2 is SVGAGI in the germline V gene. The CDR3 sequence: CASSLGGGNTEAFF. The DNA for the CDR3 is TGTGCCAGCAGCCTAGGGGGGGGGAACACTGAAGCTTTCTTT.

V and J are TRBV10-1 and TRBJ2-2, with TRBD1 matching 9 bases. J was trimmed by 6 bases and V by 6 bases; bases with no gene match: 17. The CDR3 has 18 residues. CDR1 is WNHNN and CDR2 is SYGVQD in the germline V gene (reference sequence). DNA of the CDR3: TGCGCCAGCAGGCATGGGACAGGGAGAGCAAGCGGTTCCGGGGAGCTGTTTTTT. It codes for CASRHGTGRASGSGELFF.